This T cell receptor (beta chain) originates from a study of CD8 T cells in ankylosing spondylitis. This clonotype was observed many times. The CDR3 extends over 17 amino acids. V lost 3 bases and J lost 1; bases outside the gene matches: 7. Germline loops: CDR1 MGHDK, CDR2 SYGVNS. TCRdb fed the 5' RACE reads into MiXCR, producing one record per CDR3 protein. The table shows roughly 230,000 distinct CDR3 sequences, with about 11% occurring only once. The chain is built from TRBV25-1 and TRBJ2-2, with 8 bases matching TRBD1. This clonotype was obtained from a male donor with ankylosing spondylitis or in good health (not recorded which). Material: blood, either unsorted or a sorted T cell fraction (not recorded which). The CDR3 nucleotides read TGTGCCAGCAGTGATATAGGGGGGACAGGGAACACCGGGGAGCTGTTTTTT. It specifies CASSDIGGTGNTGELFF. The variable domain in full, completed from reference TRBV25-1 and TRBJ2-2, reads EADIYQTPRYLVIGTGKKITLECSQTMGHDKMYWYQQDPGMELHLIHYSYGVNSTEKGDLSSESTVSRIRTEHFPLTLESARPSHTSQYLCASSDIGGTGNTGELFFGEGSRLTVL.